These 14 T cell receptor beta chains came from one sample sequenced in a study of response to subunit inactivated influenza vaccine (dated by TCRdb to 2017 to 2018). The library relied on RT-PCR. The run used an Illumina HiSeq 2500. TCRdb passed the public sequencing reads through fastp at Q25 and MiXCR, retaining productive beta sequences. Identical CDR3 proteins give one entry, which carries the most common genes and DNA. This sample holds 750,000 to 850,000 distinct CDR3 sequences; about 18% were observed only once. The ten largest clonotypes hold around 9.9% of the sample. The sample in question was PBMCs from blood, obtained about 5 days after vaccination. The source of these receptors is a man in his fifties or sixties who received an inactivated influenza vaccine. Donor details come from another sample of the same person, matched by shared clones.

The J gene is TRBJ1-5, the V gene TRBV6-1; D gene unclear. Deletions cut 6 bases from V and 2 bases from J, with 11 bases between. Germline V gene sequence: CDR1 MNHNS, CDR2 SASEGT. CDR3 length: 14 residues. CDR3 protein: CASRSTEGNQPQHF. The CDR3 DNA follows: TGTGCCAGCAGGAGTACTGAGGGCAATCAGCCCCAGCATTTT.

This clonotype was seen at least ten times. This chain uses TRBV4-2 with TRBJ2-2; 11 bases align to TRBD2. This CDR3 region has 16 residues. V lost 1 base and J lost 7; bases outside the gene matches: 5. The germline V gene encodes CDR1 LGHNA and CDR2 YNFKEQ. CDR3 sequence: CASSQGSLAGGGELFF. The CDR3 region has the DNA TGTGCCAGCAGCCAAGGATCGCTAGCGGGGGGCGGGGAGCTGTTTTTT.

The chain uses TRBV20-1 and TRBJ1-5; 10 bases fit TRBD1. The CDR3 consists of 12 residues. Unmatched junction bases numbered 2, after V lost 6 bases and J lost 6 bases. CDR1 DFQATT and CDR2 SNEGSKA come from the germline V gene (reference sequence). CDR3 region: CSAGDRGQPQHF. The CDR3 nucleotides read TGCAGTGCGGGGGACAGGGGTCAGCCCCAGCATTTT.

This clonotype was observed a handful of times. The CDR3 sequence is CASRMADTQYF. CDR3 coding DNA: TGTGCCAGCAGAATGGCAGATACGCAGTATTTT. The V call is TRBV3-1, the J call TRBJ2-3; D remains unclear. The CDR3 runs 11 residues. Germline V gene sequence: CDR1 LGHDT, CDR2 YNNKEL (reference sequence). V lost 6 bases, J lost 4 bases, and 5 bases lay in between.

The J gene is TRBJ2-7, the V gene TRBV5-1; 7 positions agree with TRBD2. CDR1 is SGHRS and CDR2 is YFSETQ in the germline V gene. V lost 2 bases and J lost 0; bases outside the gene matches: 8. The CDR3 consists of 16 residues. The CDR3, as DNA: TGCGCCAGCAGCTTTTTAGCGGGCCGCACCTCCTACGAGCAGTACTTC. This translates into CASSFLAGRTSYEQYF.

This clonotype turned up a few times. The V gene is TRBV3-1, the J gene TRBJ1-3; D gene ambiguous. V lost 1 base and J lost 0, with 13 bases in between. The CDR3 is 17 residues long. Germline assignment: CDR1 LGHDT and CDR2 YNNKEL (reference sequence). This chain's CDR3 is CASSQGITDGSGNTIYF. For the CDR3, the DNA is TGTGCCAGCAGCCAAGGCATCACCGACGGCTCTGGAAACACCATATATTTT. The variable domain in full, with the rest retrieved from reference TRBV3-1 and TRBJ1-3, is DTAVSQTPKYLVTQMGNDKSIKCEQNLGHDTMYWYKQDSKKFLKIMFSYNNKELIINETVPNRFSPKSPDKAHLNLHINSLELGDSAVYFCASSQGITDGSGNTIYFGEGSWLTVV.

This clonotype was counted a few times. V gene TRBV7-2 combines with J gene TRBJ2-3, with 12 bases matching TRBD2. Unmatched junction bases numbered 5, after V lost 6 bases and J lost 4 bases. CDR1 is SGHTA, CDR2 FQGNSA, per germline. The CDR3 is made up of 15 amino acids. CDR3 amino acids: CASSSSGRASDTQYF. The CDR3 DNA follows: TGTGCCAGCAGTTCTAGCGGGAGGGCCTCAGATACGCAGTATTTT. Full variable domain (rest looked up from reference TRBV7-2 and TRBJ2-3): GAGVSQSPSNKVTEKGKDVELRCDPISGHTALYWYRQSLGQGLEFLIYFQGNSAPDKSGLPSDRFSAERTGGSVSTLTIQRTQQEDSAVYLCASSSSGRASDTQYFGPGTRLTVL.

The chain employs TRBV28 and TRBJ1-4, with D unresolved. The V gene's germline CDR1 is MDHEN and CDR2 SYDVKM. The CDR3 has 12 residues. Trimming took off 10 bases at V and 8 bases at J, with 14 bases between the two ends. The CDR3 reads CAIQAPPEKLFF. The CDR3 nucleotides are TGTGCCATCCAGGCCCCACCGGAAAAACTGTTTTTT.

The chain is built from TRBV11-3 and TRBJ2-7; 14 positions match TRBD2. The J segment lost 5 bases and the V segment lost 4 bases, leaving 1 base of the junction unmatched. The CDR3 covers 14 residues. CDR1 and CDR2 (germline): SGHNT, YENEEA. CDR3 residues: CASSSTSGRDEQYF. The CDR3 DNA is TGTGCCAGCAGCTCGACTAGCGGGAGGGACGAGCAGTACTTC.

This chain links TRBV7-2 with TRBJ2-1; a possible D gene is TRBD2 (6 bases). Germline values: CDR1 SGHTA, CDR2 FQGNSA. V lost 4 bases and J 6 bases, leaving 13 bases between the germline ends. This CDR3 has 14 amino acids. The CDR3 DNA is TGTGCCAGCAGCTCCCTTGCCGGGAGCAATGAGCAGTTCTTC. As protein: CASSSLAGSNEQFF. The variable domain in full, with the rest retrieved from reference TRBV7-2 and TRBJ2-1, is GAGVSQSPSNKVTEKGKDVELRCDPISGHTALYWYRQSLGQGLEFLIYFQGNSAPDKSGLPSDRFSAERTGGSVSTLTIQRTQQEDSAVYLCASSSLAGSNEQFFGPGTRLTVL.

This chain joins TRBV7-2 and TRBJ2-2; 13 bases fit TRBD2. Germline CDR1 reads SGHTA; CDR2 reads FQGNSA. Germline trimming cut 5 bases from V and 8 bases from J; bases unmatched to any gene: 8. The CDR3 consists of 16 residues. As DNA, the CDR3 is TGTGCCAGCAGCCCCTCCACGGGACTAGCGGGGGGGGAGCTGTTTTTT. Protein product: CASSPSTGLAGGELFF.

The rearrangement uses TRBV9 and TRBJ2-6, with D perhaps matching TRBD1 (5 bases). The CDR3 runs 18 residues. The V end lost 4 bases, the J end lost 1 base, and 18 bases lay between the germline ends. Germline CDR1 reads SGDLS; CDR2 reads YYNGEE. The CDR3 sequence is CASSPTLWGRSGANVLTF. CDR3 bases: TGTGCCAGCAGCCCGACTCTTTGGGGCAGGTCTGGGGCCAACGTCCTGACTTTC.

The sample holds a few counts of this clonotype. The rearrangement links TRBV6-1 to TRBJ2-1; D call uncertain. This CDR3 comprises 15 residues. In germline, CDR1 is MNHNS, CDR2 SASEGT. The V gene lost 9 bases and the J gene lost 0 bases, with 15 bases spanning the gap. CDR3 DNA: TGTGCCAGTAGTATAGACTTGGGCTCCTACAATGAGCAGTTCTTC. It encodes CASSIDLGSYNEQFF.

This clonotype was detected a few times. This chain links TRBV7-9 with TRBJ2-7; TRBD2 matches 8 bases. The CDR3 is made up of 15 amino acids. Looked up from germline, CDR1 is SEHNR and CDR2 is FQNEAQ (reference sequence). Trimming cost V 1 base and J 3 bases; bases outside gene matches: 5. CDR3: CASSLVLADNYEQYF. DNA of the CDR3: TGTGCCAGCAGCTTAGTACTAGCGGACAACTACGAGCAGTACTTC.